One sample yielded the 8 T cell receptor beta chains listed below, sequenced in a study of control samples from healthy donors and cancer patients. The protocol was immunoSEQ multiplex PCR, while the TCRdb copy is restricted to in-frame clones and leaves out a portion. This table has about 92,000 clones, roughly 86% appearing once. Specimen: blood. The receptor source for this set is a woman aged 60-75 years in good health.

J is TRBJ2-7 and V is TRBV5-1, with 7 bases aligning to TRBD1. Germline values: CDR1 SGHRS, CDR2 YFSETQ. The CDR3 has 14 amino acids. The junction had 5 bases not matched to a gene; V was cut back by 0 bases and J by 5 bases. In nucleotides, the CDR3 is TGCGCCAGCAGCTTGGACAGGGGAGTAAACGAGCAGTACTTC. Protein sequence: CASSLDRGVNEQYF. Using reference TRBV5-1 and TRBJ2-7 for the parts outside the CDR3, the full variable domain is KAGVTQTPRYLIKTRGQQVTLSCSPISGHRSVSWYQQTPGQGLQFLFEYFSETQRNKGNFPGRFSGRQFSNSRSEMNVSTLELGDSALYLCASSLDRGVNEQYFGPGTRLTVT.

The V gene is TRBV27, the J gene TRBJ1-5, with D possibly being TRBD1 (5 bases). The CDR3 is 15 residues long. CDR1 is MNHEY and CDR2 is SMNVEV in the germline V gene (reference sequence). The V and J ends lost 6 bases and 4 bases respectively, with 16 bases between them. CDR3 region: CASRGAGGSNQPQHF. CDR3 DNA: TGTGCCAGCAGAGGGGCCGGGGGGAGTAATCAGCCCCAGCATTTT.

The V call is TRBV18, the J call TRBJ2-7; D might be TRBD1 (5 bases). V lost 5 bases, J lost 0 bases, and 11 bases lay in between. From germline, CDR1 is KGHSH and CDR2 LQKENI. CDR3 length equals 14 residues. CDR3 DNA sequence: TGTGCCAGCTCATCAGGTCAGGGCTCCTACGAGCAGTACTTC. This encodes CASSSGQGSYEQYF.

The chain combines TRBV10-2 with TRBJ1-3; possibly TRBD1 for D (5 bases). The CDR3 is made up of 16 amino acids. Trimming removed 0 bases at V and 0 bases at J, with 9 bases between. Germline V gene data show CDR1 as WSHSY and CDR2 as SAAADI. The CDR3 reads CASSESGPNSGNTIYF. The CDR3 nucleotides read TGCGCCAGCAGTGAGTCGGGACCGAACTCTGGAAACACCATATATTTT.

The table lists this clone with a count of one. The chain combines TRBV2 with TRBJ1-5, with TRBD1 as a possible D gene (6 bases). CDR3 length: 15 residues. From germline, CDR1 is SNHLY and CDR2 FYNNEI. V lost 5 bases to trimming and J lost 6 bases, with 17 bases between them. The CDR3 nucleotides read TGTGCCAGCAGTAAGGACTCGGGAGGGGGTCAGCCCCAGCATTTT. As protein: CASSKDSGGGQPQHF.

The V gene is TRBV19, the J gene TRBJ2-2; the match to TRBD1 covers 7 bases. Germline lookup yields CDR1 LNHDA and CDR2 SQIVND (reference sequence). With 3 bases clipped from V and 4 bases from J, the junction kept 5 bases outside the gene matches. The CDR3 length is 15 residues. Here the CDR3 DNA reads TGTGCCAGTAGTATTCGACAGGGAGCCACCGGGGAGCTGTTTTTT. Protein product: CASSIRQGATGELFF. Using reference TRBV19 and TRBJ2-2 for the parts outside the CDR3, the full variable domain is DGGITQSPKYLFRKEGQNVTLSCEQNLNHDAMYWYRQDPGQGLRLIYYSQIVNDFQKGDIAEGYSVSREKKESFPLTVTSAQKNPTAFYLCASSIRQGATGELFFGEGSRLTVL.

The chain uses TRBV7-9 and TRBJ2-5; D remains unclear. V was trimmed by 7 bases and J by 4 bases, leaving 16 bases between them. CDR1 SEHNR and CDR2 FQNEAQ come from the germline V gene (reference sequence). This CDR3 is 14 amino acids long. The CDR3 reads CASTSILQPETQYF. The CDR3 DNA follows: TGTGCCAGCACCTCTATTCTCCAGCCAGAGACCCAGTACTTC.

The rearrangement links TRBV5-6 to TRBJ2-7; D might be TRBD2 (6 bases). CDR1 and CDR2 (germline): SGHDT, YYEEEE. Trimming stripped 2 bases from V and 3 bases from J, with 9 bases between. CDR3 length equals 13 residues. In nucleotides, the CDR3 is TGTGCCAGCAGCTTTCCTAGCGACTACGAGCAGTACTTC. Translated: CASSFPSDYEQYF.